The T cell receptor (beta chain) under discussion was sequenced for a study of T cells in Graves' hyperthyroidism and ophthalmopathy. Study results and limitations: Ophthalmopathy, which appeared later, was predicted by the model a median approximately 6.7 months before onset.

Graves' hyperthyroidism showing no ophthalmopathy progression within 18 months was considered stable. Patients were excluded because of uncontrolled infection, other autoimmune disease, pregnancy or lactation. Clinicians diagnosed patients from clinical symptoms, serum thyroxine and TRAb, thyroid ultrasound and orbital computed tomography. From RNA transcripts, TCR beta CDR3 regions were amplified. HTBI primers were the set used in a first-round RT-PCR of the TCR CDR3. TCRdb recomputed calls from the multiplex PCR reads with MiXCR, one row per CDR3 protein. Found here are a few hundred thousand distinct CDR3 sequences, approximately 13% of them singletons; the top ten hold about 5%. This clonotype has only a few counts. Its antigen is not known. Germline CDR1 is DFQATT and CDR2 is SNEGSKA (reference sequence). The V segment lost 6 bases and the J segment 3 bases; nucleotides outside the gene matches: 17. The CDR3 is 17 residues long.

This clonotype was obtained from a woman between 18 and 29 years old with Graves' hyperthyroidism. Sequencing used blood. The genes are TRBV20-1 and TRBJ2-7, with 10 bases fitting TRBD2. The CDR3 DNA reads TGCAGTGCCGAGCACAAGCGGGAGGGCCGGGGAAGCTACGAGCAGTACTTC. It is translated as CSAEHKREGRGSYEQYF.